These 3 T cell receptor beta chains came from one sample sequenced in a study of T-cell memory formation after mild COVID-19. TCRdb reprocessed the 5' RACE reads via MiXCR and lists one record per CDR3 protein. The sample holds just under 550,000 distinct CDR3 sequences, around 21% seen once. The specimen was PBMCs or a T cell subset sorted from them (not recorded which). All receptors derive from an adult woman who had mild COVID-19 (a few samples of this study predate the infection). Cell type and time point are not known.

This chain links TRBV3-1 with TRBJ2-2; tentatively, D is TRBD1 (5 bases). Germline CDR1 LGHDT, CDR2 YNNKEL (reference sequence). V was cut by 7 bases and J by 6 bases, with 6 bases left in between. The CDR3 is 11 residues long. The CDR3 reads CASKGPGELFF. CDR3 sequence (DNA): TGTGCCAGCAAGGGGCCCGGGGAGCTGTTTTTT. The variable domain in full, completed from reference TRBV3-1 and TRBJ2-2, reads DTAVSQTPKYLVTQMGNDKSIKCEQNLGHDTMYWYKQDSKKFLKIMFSYNNKELIINETVPNRFSPKSPDKAHLNLHINSLELGDSAVYFCASKGPGELFFGEGSRLTVL.

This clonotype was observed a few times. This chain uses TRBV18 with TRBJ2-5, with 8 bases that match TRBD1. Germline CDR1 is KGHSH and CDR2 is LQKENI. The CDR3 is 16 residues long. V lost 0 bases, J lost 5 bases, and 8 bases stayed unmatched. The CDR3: CASSPPGNRGAETQYF. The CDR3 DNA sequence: TGTGCCAGCTCACCACCGGGGAACAGGGGGGCGGAGACCCAGTACTTC.

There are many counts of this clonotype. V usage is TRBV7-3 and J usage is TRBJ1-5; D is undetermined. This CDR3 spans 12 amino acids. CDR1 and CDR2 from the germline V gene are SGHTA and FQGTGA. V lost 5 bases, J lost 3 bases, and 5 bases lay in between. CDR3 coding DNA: TGTGCCAGCAGCCCCTACAATCAGCCCCAGCATTTT. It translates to CASSPYNQPQHF.